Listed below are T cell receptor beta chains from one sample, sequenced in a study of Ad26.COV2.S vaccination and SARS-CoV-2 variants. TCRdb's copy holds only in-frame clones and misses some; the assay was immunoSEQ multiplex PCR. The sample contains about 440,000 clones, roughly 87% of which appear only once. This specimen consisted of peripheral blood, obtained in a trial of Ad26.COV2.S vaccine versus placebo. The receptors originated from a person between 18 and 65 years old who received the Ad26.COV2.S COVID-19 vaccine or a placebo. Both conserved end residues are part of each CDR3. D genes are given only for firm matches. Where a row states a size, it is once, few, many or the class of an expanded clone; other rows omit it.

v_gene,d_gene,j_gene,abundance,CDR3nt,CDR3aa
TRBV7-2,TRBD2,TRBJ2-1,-,TGTGCCAGCAGCTCGTCGGGGAGCGGGAGCTCCTACAATGAGCAGTTCTTC,CASSSSGSGSSYNEQFF
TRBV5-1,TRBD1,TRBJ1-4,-,TGCGCCAGCAGCTTACAGGGGGGGATTGAAAAACTGTTTTTT,CASSLQGGIEKLFF
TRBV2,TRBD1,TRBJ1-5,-,TGTGCCAGCAGTGAACTGGGACAGGGGGGATTTAATCAGCCCCAGCATTTT,CASSELGQGGFNQPQHF
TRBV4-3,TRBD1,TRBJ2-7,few,TGCGCCAGCAGCCAAGAAGCCGGGACAGGCTACGAGCAGTACTTC,CASSQEAGTGYEQYF
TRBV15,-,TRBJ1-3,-,TGTGCCACCAGCAGAGGGGACCCACCCGTCAACACCATATATTTT,CATSRGDPPVNTIYF
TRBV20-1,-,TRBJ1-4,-,TGCAGTGCTAGTGCCCCGGGGGCTGGAAAACTGTTTTTT,CSASAPGAGKLFF
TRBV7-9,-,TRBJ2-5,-,TGTGCCAGCAGCCCCACCTCGGAGACCCAGTACTTC,CASSPTSETQYF
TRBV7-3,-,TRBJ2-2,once,TGTGCCAGCAGCTTATGGGGGCCGGCAGACACCGGGGAGCTGTTTTTT,CASSLWGPADTGELFF
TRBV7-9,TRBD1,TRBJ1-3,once,TGTGCCAGCAGCTTAGGGGACAGGGCTACTGGAAACACCATATATTTT,CASSLGDRATGNTIYF
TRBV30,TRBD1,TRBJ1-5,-,TGTGCCTGGAGTCTACAGGGGGGCAATCAGCCCCAGCATTTT,CAWSLQGGNQPQHF
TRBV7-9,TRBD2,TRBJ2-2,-,TGTGCCAGCAGCCCACCGGGACTAGCTCCCGGGGAGCTGTTTTTT,CASSPPGLAPGELFF
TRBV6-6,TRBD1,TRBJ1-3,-,TGTGCCAGCAGAGAGACAGGGAAAAAAGAAAACACCATATATTTT,CASRETGKKENTIYF
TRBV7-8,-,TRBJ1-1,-,TGTGCCAGCAGCTTAGGGTCGGCGACAGCGAACACTGAAGCTTTCTTT,CASSLGSATANTEAFF
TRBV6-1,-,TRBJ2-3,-,TGTGCCAGCGGTGAGGCAGCAGATACGCAGTATTTT,CASGEAADTQYF
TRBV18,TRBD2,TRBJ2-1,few,TGTGCCAGCTCACCCCGGATGCGGGGACTAGCGGTGACCTACAATGAGCAGTTCTTC,CASSPRMRGLAVTYNEQFF
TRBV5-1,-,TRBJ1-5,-,TGCGCCAGCAGCTTGGATCCAGGGCGAAATCAGCCCCAGCATTTT,CASSLDPGRNQPQHF
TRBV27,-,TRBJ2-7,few,TGTGCCAGCAGTCAGATGGGTGTGGGAGAGCAGTACTTC,CASSQMGVGEQYF
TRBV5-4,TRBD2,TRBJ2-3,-,TGTGCCAGCAGATCGGGGACTAGCGAGAGCACAGATACGCAGTATTTT,CASRSGTSESTDTQYF
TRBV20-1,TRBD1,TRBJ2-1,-,TGCAGTGCTAGTAAGGGGGCGGGTGTTAATGAGCAGTTCTTC,CSASKGAGVNEQFF
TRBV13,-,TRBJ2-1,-,TGTGCCAGCAGCTCCAGGGGTTCCTACAATGAGCAGTTCTTC,CASSSRGSYNEQFF
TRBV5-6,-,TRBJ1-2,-,TGTGCCAGCAGCCCCTATTCCGAGGGTGCTTATGGCTACACCTTC,CASSPYSEGAYGYTF
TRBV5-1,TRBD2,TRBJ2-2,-,TGCGCCAGCAGCCTGACTAGCGAGAACACCGGGGAGCTGTTTTTT,CASSLTSENTGELFF
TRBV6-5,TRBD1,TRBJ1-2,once,TGTGCCATCCGGACAGGGGGAAGCTATGGCTACACCTTC,CAIRTGGSYGYTF
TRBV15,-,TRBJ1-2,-,TGTGCCACCAGCAGAGTGGGACAAAAGGACTATGGCTACACCTTC,CATSRVGQKDYGYTF
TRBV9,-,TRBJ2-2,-,TGTGCCAGCAGCGGCGTCCTGTCCCGGGAGCTGTTTTTT,CASSGVLSRELFF